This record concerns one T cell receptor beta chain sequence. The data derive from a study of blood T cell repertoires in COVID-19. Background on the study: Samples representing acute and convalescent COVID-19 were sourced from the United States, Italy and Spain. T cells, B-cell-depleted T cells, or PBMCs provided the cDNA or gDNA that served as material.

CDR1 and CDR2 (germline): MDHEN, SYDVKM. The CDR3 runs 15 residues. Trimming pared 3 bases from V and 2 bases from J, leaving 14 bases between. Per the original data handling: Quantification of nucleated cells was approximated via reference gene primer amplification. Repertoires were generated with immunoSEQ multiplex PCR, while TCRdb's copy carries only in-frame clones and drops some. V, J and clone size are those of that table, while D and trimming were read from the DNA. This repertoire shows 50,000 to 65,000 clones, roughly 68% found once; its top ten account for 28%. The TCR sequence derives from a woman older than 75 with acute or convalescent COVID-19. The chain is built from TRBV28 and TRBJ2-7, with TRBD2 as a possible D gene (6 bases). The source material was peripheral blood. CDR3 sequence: CASSFSWGRTYEQYF. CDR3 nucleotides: TGTGCCAGCAGTTTTAGTTGGGGGAGGACCTACGAGCAGTACTTC.